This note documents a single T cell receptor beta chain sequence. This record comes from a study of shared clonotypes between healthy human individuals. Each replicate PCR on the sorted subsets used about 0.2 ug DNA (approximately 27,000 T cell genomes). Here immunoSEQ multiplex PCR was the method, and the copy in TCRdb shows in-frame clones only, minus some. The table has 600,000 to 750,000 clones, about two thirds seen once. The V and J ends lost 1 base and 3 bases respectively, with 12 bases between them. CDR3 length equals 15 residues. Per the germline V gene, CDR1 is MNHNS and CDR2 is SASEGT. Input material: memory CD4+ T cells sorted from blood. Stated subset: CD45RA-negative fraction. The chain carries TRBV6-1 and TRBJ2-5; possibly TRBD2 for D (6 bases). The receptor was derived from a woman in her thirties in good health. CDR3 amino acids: CASSEGGAGKETQYF. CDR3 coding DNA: TGTGCCAGCAGTGAAGGTGGGGCGGGAAAAGAGACCCAGTACTTC.